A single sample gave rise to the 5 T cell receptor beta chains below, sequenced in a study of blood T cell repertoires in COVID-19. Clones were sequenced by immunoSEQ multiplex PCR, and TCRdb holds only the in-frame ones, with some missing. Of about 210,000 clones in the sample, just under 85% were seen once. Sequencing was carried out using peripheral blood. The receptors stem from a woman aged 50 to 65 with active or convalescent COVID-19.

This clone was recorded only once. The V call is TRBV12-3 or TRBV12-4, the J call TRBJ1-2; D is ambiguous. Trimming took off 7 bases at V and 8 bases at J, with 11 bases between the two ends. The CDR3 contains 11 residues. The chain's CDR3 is CASTAEEGYTF. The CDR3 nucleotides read TGTGCCAGCACCGCCGAAGAGGGCTACACCTTC.

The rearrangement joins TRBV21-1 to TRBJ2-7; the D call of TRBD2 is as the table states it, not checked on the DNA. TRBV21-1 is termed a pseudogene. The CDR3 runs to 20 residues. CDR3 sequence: CASSKAPQGGTSGSAYEQYF. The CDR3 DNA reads TGTGCCAGCAGCAAAGCTCCTCAAGGTGGGACTAGCGGGAGCGCCTACGAGCAGTACTTC.

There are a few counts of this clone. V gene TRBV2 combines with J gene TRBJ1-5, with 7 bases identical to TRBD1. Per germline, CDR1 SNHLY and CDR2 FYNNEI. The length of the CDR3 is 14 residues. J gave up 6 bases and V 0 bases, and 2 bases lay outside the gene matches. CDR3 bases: TGTGCCAGCAGTGAAGCAGGGGGCGGTCAGCCCCAGCATTTT. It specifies CASSEAGGGQPQHF.

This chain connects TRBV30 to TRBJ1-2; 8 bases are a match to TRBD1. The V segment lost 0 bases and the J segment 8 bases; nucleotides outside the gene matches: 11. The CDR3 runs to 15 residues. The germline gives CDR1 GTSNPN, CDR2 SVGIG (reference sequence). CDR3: CAWSVKNGQGEGYTF. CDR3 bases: TGTGCCTGGAGTGTAAAAAATGGACAGGGTGAAGGCTACACCTTC. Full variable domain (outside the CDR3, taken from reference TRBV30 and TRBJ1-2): SQTIHQWPATLVQPVGSPLSLECTVEGTSNPNLYWYRQAAGRGLQLLFYSVGIGQISSEVPQNLSASRPQDRQFILSSKKLLLSDSGFYLCAWSVKNGQGEGYTFGSGTRLTVV.

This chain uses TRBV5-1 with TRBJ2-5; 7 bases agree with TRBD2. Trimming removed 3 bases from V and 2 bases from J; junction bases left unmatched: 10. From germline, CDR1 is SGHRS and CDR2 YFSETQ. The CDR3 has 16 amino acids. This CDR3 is CASSSPPSSGQETQYF. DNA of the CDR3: TGCGCCAGCAGCTCACCTCCCTCTAGCGGACAAGAGACCCAGTACTTC. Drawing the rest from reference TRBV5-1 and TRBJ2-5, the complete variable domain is KAGVTQTPRYLIKTRGQQVTLSCSPISGHRSVSWYQQTPGQGLQFLFEYFSETQRNKGNFPGRFSGRQFSNSRSEMNVSTLELGDSALYLCASSSPPSSGQETQYFGPGTRLLVL.